This T cell receptor (beta chain) came from a study of cytotoxic CD8 clonotypes in ibrutinib-treated CLL. Germline V lookup: CDR1 SGHDT, CDR2 YYEEEE. V lost 3 bases to trimming and J lost 2 bases; unmatched junction nucleotides: 4. CDR3 length equals 14 residues. The assay was immunoSEQ multiplex PCR, and TCRdb's table has in-frame clones only and misses some. Of 45,000 to 50,000 clones in the sample, 45% to 55% were seen once. V and J are TRBV5-6 and TRBJ2-7; 8 bases line up with TRBD2. The sample consisted of PBMCs, taken after 12 months of ibrutinib treatment. The clonotype originates from a human donor with chronic lymphocytic leukemia. The CDR3 loop is CASSSTSGTYEQYF. The CDR3 nucleotides are TGTGCCAGCAGCTCAACTAGCGGTACCTACGAGCAGTACTTC.